This T cell receptor beta chain came from a study of identical twins. As to this clonotype: Its antigen remains unidentified.

The length of the CDR3 is 15 residues. The germline V and J ends were trimmed by 1 base and 9 bases, with 13 bases remaining between them. CDR1 is LGHNA, CDR2 YNFKEQ, per germline. Study-level points and caveats: The presence of invariant MAIT and iNKT cells could partly confound analyses of zero-insertion sequences.

TCRdb re-derived calls from the 5' RACE reads in MiXCR, one entry per CDR3 protein. Here the sample spans 1.5 million or so distinct CDR3 sequences, less than 35% being singletons. This sequence joins TRBV4-2 and TRBJ1-6, with no clear D. This receptor was obtained from a newborn girl in good health. The sample comprised cord blood. CDR3 in amino acids: CASSQVGKAPSPLHF. CDR3 bases: TGTGCCAGCAGCCAAGTGGGGAAGGCTCCTTCACCCCTCCACTTT.